This TCR beta chain was captured in a study of T cell clonotyping in hematopoietic cell transplantation. Trimming at V came to 4 bases and at J to 4 bases, leaving 7 bases not matched to a gene. The CDR3 length is 15 residues. The germline CDR1 and CDR2 sequences are LGHNA and YSLEER. Method: immunoSEQ multiplex PCR; TCRdb's copy keeps in-frame clones and lacks some. Found here are roughly 28,000 clones, approximately 94% of them singletons; the top ten hold around 2.3%. Indicated time point: recipient sample about 28 days before transplant, after cytoreduction. This TCR derives from a man aged 50 to 60 with acute myeloid leukemia. Some clones in this sample may be carry-over from other donors' samples. The rearrangement joins TRBV4-3 to TRBJ1-2; 9 nucleotides line up with TRBD1. The source material was peripheral blood mononuclear cells, sampled before stem cell transplant. The DNA of the CDR3 is TGCGCCAGCAGCCCCGGACAGGGGACCTCCTATGGCTACACCTTC. Translating gives CASSPGQGTSYGYTF.